The 16 T cell receptor beta chains listed next were all sequenced from one sample in a study of T cells in Graves' hyperthyroidism and ophthalmopathy. TCR beta CDR3 regions were amplified from RNA transcripts. The HTBI primer set served for first-round RT-PCR of the TCR CDR3. TCRdb reanalysed the multiplex PCR reads using MiXCR and keeps one entry per CDR3 protein. The data contain approximately 490,000 distinct CDR3 sequences, 20% to 25% of them seen just once; the ten biggest clones take up about half. The sequenced sample was blood. These receptors were collected from a woman in her seventies with Graves' ophthalmopathy.

Many counts were recorded for this clonotype. V is TRBV6-1 and J is TRBJ2-2; a possible D gene is TRBD2 (5 bases). V was cut by 6 bases and J by 2 bases, with 10 bases left in between. Germline V gene data show CDR1 as MNHNS and CDR2 as SASEGT. The CDR3 consists of 14 residues. CDR3 residues: CASRPDLNTGELFF. CDR3 bases: TGTGCCAGCAGACCGGACTTAAACACCGGGGAGCTGTTTTTT.

This clonotype was detected many times. The rearrangement joins TRBV12-3 or TRBV12-4 to TRBJ1-1; TRBD1 is a possible D gene (5 bases). Trimming cost V 6 bases and J 6 bases, with 20 bases left between them. There are 15 residues in the CDR3. CDR3 region: CASRGPGLRGSEAFF. The CDR3 bases are TGTGCCAGCAGAGGTCCGGGACTCCGGGGGTCTGAAGCTTTCTTT.

The rearrangement uses TRBV12-3 or TRBV12-4 and TRBJ1-1, with D maybe TRBD1 (6 bases). Trimming shortened V by 4 bases and J by 10 bases, and 16 bases separated the two germline ends. The CDR3 sequence is 13 residues long. CDR3 residues: CASSSRLGGTAFF. The CDR3 bases are TGTGCCAGCAGTTCGAGGCTTGGGGGCACAGCTTTCTTT.

This rearrangement joins TRBV5-1 to TRBJ2-3, with no clear D. The germline V gene has CDR1 SGHRS and CDR2 YFSETQ. CDR3 size: 13 residues. Trimming cost V 5 bases and J 2 bases, with 9 bases left between them. The CDR3 region has the DNA TGCGCCAGCAGTCGGGCGACCACAGATACGCAGTATTTT. It codes for CASSRATTDTQYF.

Note on this clonotype: This may be a read error, as it is one base from a much larger clone. This chain joins TRBV12-3 or TRBV12-4 and TRBJ2-3, with no clear D. The CDR3 covers 12 residues. With 4 bases removed from V and 8 bases from J, the gap between germline ends came to 10 bases. This CDR3 is CASSSNLGTQYF. CDR3 DNA: TGTGCCAGCAGTTCCAACCTGGGTACGCAGTATTTT.

This clonotype was seen more than once but under ten times. The chain has TRBV9 and TRBJ2-5, with a weak D call TRBD1 (5 bases). The CDR3 spans 15 residues. The V end lost 0 bases, the J end lost 2 bases, and 11 bases lay between the germline ends. Looked up from germline, CDR1 is SGDLS and CDR2 is YYNGEE. The CDR3 loop is CASSVVTGPQETQYF. The CDR3 nucleotides are TGTGCCAGCAGCGTAGTAACAGGACCTCAAGAGACCCAGTACTTC.

This clonotype was seen a few times. The V and J genes are TRBV20-1 and TRBJ2-1; 8 bases are a match to TRBD2. The germline V gene has CDR1 DFQATT and CDR2 SNEGSKA (reference sequence). The J segment lost 0 bases and the V segment lost 3 bases, leaving 7 bases of the junction unmatched. The CDR3 totals 16 residues. The CDR3 coding sequence is TGCAGTGCTAGCAACGCCGGGACTAGCTCCTACAATGAGCAGTTCTTC. Encoded protein: CSASNAGTSSYNEQFF.

The CDR3 spells CASGGDGYTF. CDR3 nucleotide sequence: TGTGCCTCCGGGGGGGATGGCTACACCTTC. The V call is TRBV30, the J call TRBJ1-2, with D perhaps TRBD1 (5 bases). Trimming cost V 7 bases and J 6 bases, with 9 bases left between them. The CDR3 has 10 residues. Germline V CDR1 and CDR2: GTSNPN, SVGIG (reference sequence).

The rearrangement uses TRBV2 and TRBJ2-1; D might be TRBD2 (6 bases). Trimming removed 4 bases at V and 6 bases at J, with 10 bases between. The germline V gene encodes CDR1 SNHLY and CDR2 FYNNEI. The CDR3 runs 13 residues. The CDR3 region is CASSGLAANEQFF. CDR3 coding DNA: TGTGCCAGCAGTGGTTTAGCGGCCAATGAGCAGTTCTTC.

The chain uses TRBV2 and TRBJ1-5, with D uncertain. The V end was cut by 4 bases, the J end by 10 bases, with 17 bases between. This CDR3 contains 14 residues. From germline, CDR1 is SNHLY and CDR2 FYNNEI. CDR3 sequence: CASSGQMALIPQHF. CDR3 DNA: TGTGCCAGCAGTGGACAAATGGCCCTGATCCCCCAGCATTTT.

The table lists this clonotype with many counts. The chain couples TRBV6-5 to TRBJ2-3; either TRBD1 or TRBD2 may fit D (5 bases each). V was pared by 0 bases and J by 4 bases, with 17 bases between. The CDR3 loop spans 17 amino acids. Per germline, CDR1 MNHEY and CDR2 SVGAGI. CDR3 DNA sequence: TGTGCCAGCAGTTACTCGAAAAAGCTGGGGGTCCCAGATACGCAGTATTTT. Translation gives CASSYSKKLGVPDTQYF.

This clonotype showed up just a few times. The chain uses TRBV30 and TRBJ2-5; 9 positions match TRBD2. The germline V gene has CDR1 GTSNPN and CDR2 SVGIG (reference sequence). Unmatched junction bases numbered 0, after V lost 2 bases and J lost 8 bases. The CDR3 extends over 11 amino acids. CDR3 DNA: TGTGCCTGGAGTCTAGCGGGAACCCAGTACTTC. Amino acid sequence: CAWSLAGTQYF. The full variable domain, its missing parts supplied by reference TRBV30 and TRBJ2-5, is SQTIHQWPATLVQPVGSPLSLECTVEGTSNPNLYWYRQAAGRGLQLLFYSVGIGQISSEVPQNLSASRPQDRQFILSSKKLLLSDSGFYLCAWSLAGTQYFGPGTRLLVL.

This clonotype was detected only a few times. The chain is built from TRBV5-1 and TRBJ2-7, with D perhaps matching TRBD2 (7 bases). Germline V gene lookup returns CDR1 SGHRS and CDR2 YFSETQ. The CDR3 extends over 14 amino acids. The ends were cut back, 0 bases at V and 7 bases at J, with 14 bases in the middle. Here the CDR3 reads CASSLEGGKREQYF. CDR3 coding DNA: TGCGCCAGCAGCTTGGAGGGGGGGAAAAGGGAGCAGTACTTC.

This clonotype was seen repeatedly, ten times or more. The J gene is TRBJ1-1, the V gene TRBV20-1; 7 bases map to TRBD1. The ends lost 5 bases at V and 4 bases at J; junction bases unmatched: 10. Per the germline V gene, CDR1 is DFQATT and CDR2 is SNEGSKA (reference sequence). This CDR3 region has 14 residues. The CDR3 DNA is TGCAGTGCTCGGACAGGATGGTGGAGCACTGAAGCTTTCTTT. Its translation: CSARTGWWSTEAFF.

This clonotype was seen repeatedly, ten times or more. This chain uses TRBV2 with TRBJ2-5, with D hard to call. Deletions cut 2 bases from V and 2 bases from J, with 3 bases between. CDR1 is SNHLY, CDR2 FYNNEI, per germline. This CDR3 is built from 12 residues. CDR3 sequence reads: CASSERQETQYF. The CDR3, as DNA: TGTGCCAGCAGTGAAAGGCAAGAGACCCAGTACTTC.

This clonotype was seen a few times. The rearrangement joins TRBV12-3 or TRBV12-4 to TRBJ2-1; no reliable D call. The CDR3 is made up of 13 amino acids. Trimming cost V 3 bases and J 4 bases, with 7 bases left between them. The CDR3, as DNA: TGTGCCAGCAGTTTCCTGATATACAATGAGCAGTTCTTC. Translating gives CASSFLIYNEQFF.